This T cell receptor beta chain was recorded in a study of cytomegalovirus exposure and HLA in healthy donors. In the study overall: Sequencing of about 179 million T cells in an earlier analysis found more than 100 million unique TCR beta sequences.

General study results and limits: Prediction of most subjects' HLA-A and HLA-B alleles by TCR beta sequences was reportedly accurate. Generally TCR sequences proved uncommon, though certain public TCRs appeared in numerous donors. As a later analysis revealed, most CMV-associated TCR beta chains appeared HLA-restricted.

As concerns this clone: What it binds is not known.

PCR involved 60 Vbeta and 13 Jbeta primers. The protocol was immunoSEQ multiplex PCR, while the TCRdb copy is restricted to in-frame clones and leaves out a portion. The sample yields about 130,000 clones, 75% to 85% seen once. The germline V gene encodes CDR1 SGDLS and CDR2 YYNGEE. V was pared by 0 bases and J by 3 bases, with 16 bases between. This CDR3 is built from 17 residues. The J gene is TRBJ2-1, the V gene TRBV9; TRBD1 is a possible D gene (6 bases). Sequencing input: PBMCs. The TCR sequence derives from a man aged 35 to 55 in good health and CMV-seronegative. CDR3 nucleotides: TGTGCCAGCAGCGTAGAAGGAGCAGGGGTTGTCTACAATGAGCAGTTCTTC. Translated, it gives CASSVEGAGVVYNEQFF.